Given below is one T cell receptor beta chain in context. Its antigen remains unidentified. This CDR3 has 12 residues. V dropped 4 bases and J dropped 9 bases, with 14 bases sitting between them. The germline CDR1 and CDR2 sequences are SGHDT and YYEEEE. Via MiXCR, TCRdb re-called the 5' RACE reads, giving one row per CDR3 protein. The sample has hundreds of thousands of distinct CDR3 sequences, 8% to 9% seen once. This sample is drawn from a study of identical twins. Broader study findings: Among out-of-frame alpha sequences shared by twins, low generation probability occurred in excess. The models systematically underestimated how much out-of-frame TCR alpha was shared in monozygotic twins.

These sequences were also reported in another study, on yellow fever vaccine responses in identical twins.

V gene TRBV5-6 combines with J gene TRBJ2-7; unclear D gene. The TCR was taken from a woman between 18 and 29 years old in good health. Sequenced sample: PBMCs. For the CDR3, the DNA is TGTGCCAGCAGCCCTGGCGGCCAAGGGCAGTACTTC. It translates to CASSPGGQGQYF.